The sequence of this T cell receptor (beta chain) was determined in a study of T cells in Graves' hyperthyroidism and ophthalmopathy. This clonotype was counted ten times or more. TCR beta CDR3 regions were amplified from RNA. When the TCR CDR3 underwent first-round RT-PCR, the HTBI primer set was used. Via MiXCR, TCRdb re-called the multiplex PCR reads, giving one row per CDR3 protein. In the table there are hundreds of thousands of distinct CDR3 sequences, 15% to 20% of which are singletons. In germline, CDR1 is GTSNPN, CDR2 SVGIG (reference sequence). Between the trimmed V and J ends, which lost 3 bases and 4 bases, there was a span of 10 bases. This CDR3 has 13 amino acids.

The clonotype originates from a man aged 35 to 55 with Graves' hyperthyroidism. The chain employs TRBV30 and TRBJ1-3; D is uncertain. Sequenced material: blood. The CDR3 region is CAWSAGIGNTIYF. The DNA of the CDR3 is TGTGCCTGGAGCGCGGGGATCGGAAACACCATATATTTT.